These 21 T cell receptor beta chains came from one sample sequenced in a study of shared clonotypes between healthy human individuals. Using immunoSEQ multiplex PCR, the repertoire was profiled, and TCRdb retains in-frame clones only, with some absent. Of more than 1 million clones in the sample, approximately 80% were seen once. Input material: memory CD4+ T cells from PBMCs. Subset here: CD45RA-negative fraction. Every receptor here comes from a man between 18 and 29 years old in good health. Some clones in this sample may be carry-over from other donors' samples.

This chain uses TRBV7-2 with TRBJ2-5; 7 positions match TRBD2. Trimming cost V 2 bases and J 0 bases; bases outside gene matches: 6. Germline V gene data show CDR1 as SGHTA and CDR2 as FQGNSA. The CDR3 length is 16 residues. In DNA, the CDR3 is TGTGCCAGCAGCTTACTTACCGGGAGGCACCAAGAGACCCAGTACTTC. It translates to CASSLLTGRHQETQYF. The variable domain in full, completed from reference TRBV7-2 and TRBJ2-5, reads GAGVSQSPSNKVTEKGKDVELRCDPISGHTALYWYRQSLGQGLEFLIYFQGNSAPDKSGLPSDRFSAERTGGSVSTLTIQRTQQEDSAVYLCASSLLTGRHQETQYFGPGTRLLVL.

This chain links TRBV6-1 with TRBJ2-7, with 13 bases fitting TRBD2. CDR3 length: 14 residues. J was trimmed by 5 bases and V by 6 bases; bases with no gene match: 4. Germline values: CDR1 MNHNS, CDR2 SASEGT. CDR3 nucleotides: TGTGCCAGCAGACGGACTAGCGGGAGTGACGAGCAGTACTTC. Its translation: CASRRTSGSDEQYF.

V and J are TRBV11-2 and TRBJ1-1; weak D call: TRBD1 (5 bases). CDR1 and CDR2 (germline): SGHAT, FQNNGV. The CDR3 length is 15 residues. With 5 bases removed from V and 0 bases from J, the gap between germline ends came to 13 bases. As DNA, the CDR3 is TGTGCCAGCAGCCCCTCAGACAGAGTGAACACTGAAGCTTTCTTT. Its protein is CASSPSDRVNTEAFF.

Here the CDR3 reads CASSRTGTYEQYF. The CDR3 nucleotides are TGTGCCAGTAGCCGGACAGGGACCTACGAGCAGTACTTC. V and J are TRBV19 and TRBJ2-7; 8 nucleotides match TRBD1. J lost 2 bases, V lost 6 bases, and 3 bases had no gene match. The CDR3 has 13 residues. The germline V gene has CDR1 LNHDA and CDR2 SQIVND (reference sequence).

The chain recombines TRBV5-4 with TRBJ2-7; 12 nucleotides align to TRBD2. CDR3 length: 15 residues. Germline V lookup: CDR1 SGHNT, CDR2 YYREEE (reference sequence). The V gene end was trimmed by 6 bases and the J gene end by 0 bases; junction bases not matched to a gene: 4. The CDR3 nucleotides are TGTGCCAGCACCCGACTAGCGGGAGCCTCCTACGAGCAGTACTTC. Encoded protein: CASTRLAGASYEQYF.

V and J are TRBV28 and TRBJ2-4; D is possibly TRBD1 or TRBD2 (5 bases each). V lost 8 bases and J lost 5, with 16 bases in between. The CDR3 extends over 14 amino acids. Germline V gene data show CDR1 as MDHEN and CDR2 as SYDVKM. The CDR3 nucleotides are TGTGCCAGCCGGTTAGCCGGGACCCAAAACATTCAGTACTTC. Protein sequence: CASRLAGTQNIQYF.

The chain joins TRBV28 to TRBJ2-7; 8 nucleotides align to TRBD1. Germline V gene sequence: CDR1 MDHEN, CDR2 SYDVKM. Unmatched junction bases numbered 3, after V lost 5 bases and J lost 6 bases. The CDR3 consists of 12 residues. The CDR3 DNA is TGTGCCAGCAGTCCACAGGGGGGCGAGCAGTACTTC. Residues: CASSPQGGEQYF.

This clone has just a few counts. The rearrangement joins TRBV13 to TRBJ2-2; 11 nucleotides line up with TRBD2. CDR1 is PRHDT, CDR2 FYEKMQ, per germline (reference sequence). The CDR3 length is 17 residues. V lost 4 bases and J lost 0; bases outside the gene matches: 4. The CDR3 spells CASSSRLAGSNTGELFF. For the CDR3, the DNA is TGTGCCAGCAGCTCCCGACTAGCGGGATCGAACACCGGGGAGCTGTTTTTT.

The CDR3 loop reads CASSLQGEQYF. CDR3 coding DNA: TGTGCCAGCAGTTTACAAGGGGAGCAGTACTTC. The gene calls are TRBV2 and TRBJ2-7; D call uncertain. The CDR3 length is 11 residues. Trimming removed 5 bases at V and 7 bases at J, with 9 bases between. From germline, CDR1 is SNHLY and CDR2 FYNNEI.

The J gene is TRBJ1-1, the V gene TRBV7-9; D gene ambiguous. Trimming left V 4 bases short and J 7 bases short, with 10 bases between. This CDR3 comprises 12 residues. Germline loops: CDR1 SEHNR, CDR2 FQNEAQ (reference sequence). CDR3 sequence reads: CASSSILIEAFF. The CDR3 DNA reads as TGTGCCAGCAGCTCAATACTGATTGAAGCTTTCTTT.

The chain is built from TRBV11-3 and TRBJ1-1, with D possibly matching TRBD1 (5 bases). The CDR3 runs to 14 residues. The germline CDR1 and CDR2 sequences are SGHNT and YENEEA. V gave up 1 base and J gave up 5 bases, with 11 bases separating them. The DNA for the CDR3 is TGTGCCAGCAGCTTAGGTGAGGGGAGGACTGAAGCTTTCTTT. Residues: CASSLGEGRTEAFF.

DNA of the CDR3: TGTGCCAGTAGACCGTCTCGGGACAGGACCTACAATGAGCAGTTCTTC. Translation: CASRPSRDRTYNEQFF. The V call is TRBV19, the J call TRBJ2-1; TRBD1 matches at 8 bases. The V gene end was trimmed by 6 bases and the J gene end by 2 bases; junction bases not matched to a gene: 9. This CDR3 region has 16 residues. Germline V lookup: CDR1 LNHDA, CDR2 SQIVND (reference sequence).

The V and J genes are TRBV10-3 and TRBJ2-2, with TRBD2 matching over 7 bases. The junction had 3 bases not matched to a gene; V was cut back by 4 bases and J by 1 base. Germline CDR1 is ENHRY and CDR2 is SYGVKD. This CDR3 contains 15 residues. The CDR3 DNA follows: TGTGCCATCAGTGCGTCTAGCGGGAACACCGGGGAGCTGTTTTTT. This sequence encodes CAISASSGNTGELFF.

CDR3 nucleotides: TGTGCCAGCAGTGAGGAACGCTATGGCTACACCTTC. Translation gives CASSEERYGYTF. The chain carries TRBV2 and TRBJ1-2; D gene unclear. Germline V CDR1 and CDR2: SNHLY, FYNNEI. Trimming took 3 bases from V and 4 from J, leaving 6 bases between them. This CDR3 has 12 residues.

This clone was found a few times. The chain combines TRBV28 with TRBJ1-2; D might be TRBD1 (6 bases). The V end lost 4 bases, the J end lost 1 base, and 16 bases lay between the germline ends. The CDR3 length is 16 residues. Germline loops: CDR1 MDHEN, CDR2 SYDVKM. CDR3 loop: CASSSLTGALNYGYTF. CDR3 DNA sequence: TGTGCCAGCAGTTCCTTGACAGGCGCGCTTAACTATGGCTACACCTTC.

The J gene is TRBJ1-6, the V gene TRBV27; 8 positions match TRBD1. Germline CDR1 and CDR2: MNHEY and SMNVEV (reference sequence). The trim removed 2 bases at V and 9 bases at J, leaving 3 bases unmatched. There are 14 residues in the CDR3. For the CDR3, the DNA is TGTGCCAGCAGTTTAATGGACAGGGTTTCACCCCTCCACTTT. Translating it yields CASSLMDRVSPLHF.

V gene TRBV27 combines with J gene TRBJ2-3, with 9 bases matching TRBD1. Looked up from germline, CDR1 is MNHEY and CDR2 is SMNVEV (reference sequence). V shed 4 bases, J shed 3 bases, and the junction held 2 bases outside the gene matches. The CDR3 is 14 residues long. DNA for the CDR3: TGTGCCAGCAGTTGGGACAGGGATACAGATACGCAGTATTTT. This encodes CASSWDRDTDTQYF.

This clone was recorded a few times. V usage is TRBV11-2 and J usage is TRBJ2-7; D gene ambiguous. The CDR3 runs to 10 residues. Trimming pared 3 bases from V and 7 bases from J, leaving 4 bases between. Germline values: CDR1 SGHAT, CDR2 FQNNGV. CDR3 DNA sequence: TGTGCCAGCAGCTTGCAAGAGCAGTACTTC. Protein product: CASSLQEQYF.

The V call is TRBV12-1, the J call TRBJ2-1; the table's TRBD2 call for D was not verified on the DNA. TRBV12-1 is a pseudogene. The length of the CDR3 is 16 residues. Here the CDR3 reads CASSPLAGAPYNEQFF. The CDR3 DNA is TGTGCCAGCAGCCCCCTAGCGGGAGCTCCCTACAATGAGCAGTTCTTC.

V gene TRBV19 combines with J gene TRBJ1-2, with 8 bases identical to TRBD1. From germline, CDR1 is LNHDA and CDR2 SQIVND (reference sequence). The CDR3 spans 13 residues. Trimming at V came to 7 bases and at J to 8 bases, leaving 9 bases not matched to a gene. CDR3 residues: CASTPDRVSGYTF. CDR3 sequence (DNA): TGTGCCAGTACCCCGGACAGGGTAAGCGGCTACACCTTC.

This rearrangement joins TRBV4-1 to TRBJ2-1, with 16 bases fitting TRBD2. Trimming took 4 bases from V and 13 from J; bases not matched to a gene: 13. Germline V gene data show CDR1 as MGHRA and CDR2 as YSYEKL. The length of the CDR3 is 17 residues. The CDR3 coding sequence is TGCGCCAGCAGCCGAGGGACTAGCGGGAGGGCCCAGTCTGAACAGTTCTTC. Its translation is CASSRGTSGRAQSEQFF.